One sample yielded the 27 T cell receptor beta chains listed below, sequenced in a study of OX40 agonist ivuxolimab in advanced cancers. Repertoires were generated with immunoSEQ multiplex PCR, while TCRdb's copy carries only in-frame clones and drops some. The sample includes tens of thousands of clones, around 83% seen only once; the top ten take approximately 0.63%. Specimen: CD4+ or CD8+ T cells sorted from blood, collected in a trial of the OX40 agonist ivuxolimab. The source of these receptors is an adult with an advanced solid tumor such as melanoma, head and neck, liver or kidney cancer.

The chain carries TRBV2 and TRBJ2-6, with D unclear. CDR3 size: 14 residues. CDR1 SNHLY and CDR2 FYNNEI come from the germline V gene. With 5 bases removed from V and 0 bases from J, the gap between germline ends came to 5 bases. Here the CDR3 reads CASSSTSGANVLTF. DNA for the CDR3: TGTGCCAGCAGTAGTACCTCTGGGGCCAACGTCCTGACTTTC.

Here the CDR3 DNA reads TGTGCCAGTAGTCCTCTTGTACAGGGGGACACTGAAGCTTTCTTT. Translation: CASSPLVQGDTEAFF. The rearrangement joins TRBV19 to TRBJ1-1; 8 bases are shared with TRBD1. Germline CDR1 reads LNHDA; CDR2 reads SQIVND (reference sequence). The J segment lost 3 bases and the V segment lost 5 bases, leaving 8 bases of the junction unmatched. This CDR3 comprises 15 residues.

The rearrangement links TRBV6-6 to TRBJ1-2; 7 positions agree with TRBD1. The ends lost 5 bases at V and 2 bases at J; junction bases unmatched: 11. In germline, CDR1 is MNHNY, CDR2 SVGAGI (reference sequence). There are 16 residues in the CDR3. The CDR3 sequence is CASSGTGTESNYGYTF. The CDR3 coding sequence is TGTGCCAGCAGTGGGACCGGGACAGAAAGCAACTATGGCTACACCTTC.

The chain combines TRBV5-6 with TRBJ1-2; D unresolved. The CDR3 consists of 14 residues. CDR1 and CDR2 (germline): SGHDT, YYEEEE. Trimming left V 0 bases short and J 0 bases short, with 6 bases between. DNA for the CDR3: TGTGCCAGCAGCTTGGGGGGAGCTAACTATGGCTACACCTTC. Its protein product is CASSLGGANYGYTF.

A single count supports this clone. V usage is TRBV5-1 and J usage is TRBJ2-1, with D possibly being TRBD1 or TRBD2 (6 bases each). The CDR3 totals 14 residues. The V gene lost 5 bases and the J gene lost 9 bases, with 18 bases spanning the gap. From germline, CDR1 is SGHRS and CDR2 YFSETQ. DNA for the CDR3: TGCGCCAGCAGGAGGGGGGATTCAGTGGGTGAGCAGTTCTTC. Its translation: CASRRGDSVGEQFF.

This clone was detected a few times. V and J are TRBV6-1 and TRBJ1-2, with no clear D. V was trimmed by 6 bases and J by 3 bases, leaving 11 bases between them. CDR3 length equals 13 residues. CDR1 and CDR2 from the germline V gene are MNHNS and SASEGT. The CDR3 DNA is TGTGCCAGCAGAACATCATGGGACTATGGCTACACCTTC. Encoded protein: CASRTSWDYGYTF.

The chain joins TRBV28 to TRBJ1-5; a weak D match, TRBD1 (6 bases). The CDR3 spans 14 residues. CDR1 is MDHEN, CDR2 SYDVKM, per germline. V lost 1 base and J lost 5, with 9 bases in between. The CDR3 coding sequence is TGTGCCAGCAGTTTATTGGGGGCTGATCAGCCCCAGCATTTT. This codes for CASSLLGADQPQHF.

CDR3 coding DNA: TGCAGCGTTTCCGGGACAGGGCTAGATGGCTACACCTTC. Translation gives CSVSGTGLDGYTF. The genes are TRBV29-1 and TRBJ1-2; 9 bases fit TRBD1. J lost 6 bases, V lost 5 bases, and 7 bases had no gene match. The CDR3 runs to 13 residues. Germline values: CDR1 SQVTM, CDR2 ANQGSEA.

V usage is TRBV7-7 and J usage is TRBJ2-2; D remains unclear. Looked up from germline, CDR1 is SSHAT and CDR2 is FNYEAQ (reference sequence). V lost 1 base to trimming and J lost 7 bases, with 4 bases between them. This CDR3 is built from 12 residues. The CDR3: CASSLGVGELFF. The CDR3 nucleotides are TGTGCCAGCAGCTTAGGAGTCGGGGAGCTGTTTTTT.

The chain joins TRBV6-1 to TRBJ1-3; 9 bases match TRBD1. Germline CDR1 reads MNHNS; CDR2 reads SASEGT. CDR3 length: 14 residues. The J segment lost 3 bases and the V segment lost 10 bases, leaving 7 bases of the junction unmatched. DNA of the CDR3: TGTGCCACCATTACAGGGGGCAGTGGAAACACCATATATTTT. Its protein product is CATITGGSGNTIYF.

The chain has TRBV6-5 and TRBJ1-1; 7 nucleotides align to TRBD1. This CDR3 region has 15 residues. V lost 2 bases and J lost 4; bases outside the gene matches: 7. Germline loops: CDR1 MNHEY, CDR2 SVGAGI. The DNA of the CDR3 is TGTGCCAGCAGTTACGCCTCCAGGGGGGGCACTGAAGCTTTCTTT. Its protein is CASSYASRGGTEAFF.

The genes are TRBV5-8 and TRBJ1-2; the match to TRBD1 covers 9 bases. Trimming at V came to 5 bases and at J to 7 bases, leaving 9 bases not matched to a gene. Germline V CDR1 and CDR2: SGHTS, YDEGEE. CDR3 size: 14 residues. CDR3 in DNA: TGTGCCAGCAGGACATTCTCGACAGGGGGTGGCTACACCTTC. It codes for CASRTFSTGGGYTF.

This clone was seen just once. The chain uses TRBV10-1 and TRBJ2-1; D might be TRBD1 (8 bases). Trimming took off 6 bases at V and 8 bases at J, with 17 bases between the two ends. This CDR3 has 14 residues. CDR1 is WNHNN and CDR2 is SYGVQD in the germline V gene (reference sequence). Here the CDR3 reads CASRDGQGGDEQFF. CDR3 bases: TGCGCCAGCAGAGACGGACAGGGAGGGGATGAGCAGTTCTTC.

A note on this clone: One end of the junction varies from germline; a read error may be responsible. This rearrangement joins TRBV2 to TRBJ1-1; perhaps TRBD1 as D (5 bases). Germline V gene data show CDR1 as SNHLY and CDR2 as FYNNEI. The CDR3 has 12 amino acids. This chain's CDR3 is CASSERWWDQQF. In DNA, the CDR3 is TGTGCCAGCAGTGAACGGTGGTGGGACCAGCAGTTT.

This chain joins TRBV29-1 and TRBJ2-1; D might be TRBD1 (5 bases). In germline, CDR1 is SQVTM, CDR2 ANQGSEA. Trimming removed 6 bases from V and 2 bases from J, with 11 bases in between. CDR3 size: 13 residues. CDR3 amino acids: CSVPRETYNEQFF. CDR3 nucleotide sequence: TGCAGCGTGCCCAGGGAAACCTACAATGAGCAGTTCTTC.

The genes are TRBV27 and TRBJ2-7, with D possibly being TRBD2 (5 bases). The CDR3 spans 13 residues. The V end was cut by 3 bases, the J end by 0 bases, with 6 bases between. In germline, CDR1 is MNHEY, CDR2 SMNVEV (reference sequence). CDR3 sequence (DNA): TGTGCCAGCAGTTTTCGGGGCTCCTACGAGCAGTACTTC. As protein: CASSFRGSYEQYF.

In DNA form, the CDR3 reads TGTGCCAGCAGCAAGCGGGGAACAGATACGCAGTATTTT. This codes for CASSKRGTDTQYF. This chain connects TRBV7-9 to TRBJ2-3; TRBD2 aligns across 7 bases. The length of the CDR3 is 13 residues. Germline-derived CDR1 and CDR2 are SEHNR and FQNEAQ (reference sequence). The J segment lost 3 bases and the V segment lost 5 bases, leaving 2 bases of the junction unmatched.

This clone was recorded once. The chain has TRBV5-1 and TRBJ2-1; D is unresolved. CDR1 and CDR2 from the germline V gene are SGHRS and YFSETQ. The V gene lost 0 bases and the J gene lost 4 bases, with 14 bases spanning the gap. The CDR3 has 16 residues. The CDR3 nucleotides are TGCGCCAGCAGCTTGGCCGCGGCTGGCAGTTACAATGAGCAGTTCTTC. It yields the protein CASSLAAAGSYNEQFF.

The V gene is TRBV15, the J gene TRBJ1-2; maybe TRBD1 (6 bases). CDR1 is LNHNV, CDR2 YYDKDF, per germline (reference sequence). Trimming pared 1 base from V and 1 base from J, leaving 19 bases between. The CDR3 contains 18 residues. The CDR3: CATSRAGIRQESNYGYTF. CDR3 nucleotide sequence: TGTGCCACCAGCAGAGCCGGTATCAGACAGGAGAGTAACTATGGCTACACCTTC.

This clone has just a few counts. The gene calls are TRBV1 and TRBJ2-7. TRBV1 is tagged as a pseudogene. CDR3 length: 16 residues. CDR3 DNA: TGCACCAGCAGCTATAGGGACCTACACACCACCTACGAGCAGTACTTC. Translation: CTSSYRDLHTTYEQYF.

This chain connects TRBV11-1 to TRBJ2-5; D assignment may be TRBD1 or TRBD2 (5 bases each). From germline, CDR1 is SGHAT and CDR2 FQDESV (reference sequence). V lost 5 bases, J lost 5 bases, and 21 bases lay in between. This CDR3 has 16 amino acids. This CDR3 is CASSPEVGPWGETQYF. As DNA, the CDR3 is TGTGCCAGCAGCCCGGAAGTGGGGCCGTGGGGGGAGACCCAGTACTTC.

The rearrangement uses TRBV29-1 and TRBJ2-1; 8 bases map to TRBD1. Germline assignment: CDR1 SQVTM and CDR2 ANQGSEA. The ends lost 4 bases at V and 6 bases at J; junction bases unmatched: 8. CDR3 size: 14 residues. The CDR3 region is CSVGRTGLVNEQFF. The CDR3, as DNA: TGCAGCGTTGGAAGGACAGGGCTTGTCAATGAGCAGTTCTTC.

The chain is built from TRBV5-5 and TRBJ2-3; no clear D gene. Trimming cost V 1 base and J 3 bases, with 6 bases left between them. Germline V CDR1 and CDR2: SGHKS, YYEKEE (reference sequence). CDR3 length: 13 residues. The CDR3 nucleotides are TGTGCCAGCAGCTTGTACAGAACAGATACGCAGTATTTT. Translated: CASSLYRTDTQYF.

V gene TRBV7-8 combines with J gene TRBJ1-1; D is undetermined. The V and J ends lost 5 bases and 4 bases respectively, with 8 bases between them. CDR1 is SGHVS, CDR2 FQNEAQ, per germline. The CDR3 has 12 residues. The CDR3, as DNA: TGTGCCAGCAGCCCAAGGAGCACTGAAGCTTTCTTT. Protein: CASSPRSTEAFF.

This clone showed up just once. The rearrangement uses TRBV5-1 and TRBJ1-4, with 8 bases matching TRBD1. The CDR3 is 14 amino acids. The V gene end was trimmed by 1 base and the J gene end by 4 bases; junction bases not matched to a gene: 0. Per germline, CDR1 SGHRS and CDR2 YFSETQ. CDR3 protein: CASSLTGGNEKLFF. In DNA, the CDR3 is TGCGCCAGCAGCTTGACAGGGGGTAATGAAAAACTGTTTTTT.

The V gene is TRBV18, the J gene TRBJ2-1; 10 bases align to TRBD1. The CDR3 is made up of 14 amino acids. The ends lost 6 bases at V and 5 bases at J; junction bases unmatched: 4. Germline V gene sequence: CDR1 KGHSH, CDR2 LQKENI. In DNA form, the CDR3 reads TGTGCCAGCTCCCCCGGGACAGGGGACAATGAGCAGTTCTTC. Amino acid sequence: CASSPGTGDNEQFF. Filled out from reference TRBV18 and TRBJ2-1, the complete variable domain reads NAGVMQNPRHLVRRRGQEARLRCSPMKGHSHVYWYRQLPEEGLKFMVYLQKENIIDESGMPKERFSAEFPKEGPSILRIQQVVRGDSAAYFCASSPGTGDNEQFFGPGTRLTVL.

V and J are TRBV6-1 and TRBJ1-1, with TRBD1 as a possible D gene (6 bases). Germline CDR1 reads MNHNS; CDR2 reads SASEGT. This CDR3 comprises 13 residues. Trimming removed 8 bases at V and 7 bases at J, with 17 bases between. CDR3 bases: TGTGCCAGCTCCCCCACAGGGACGGGTGAAGCTTTCTTT. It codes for CASSPTGTGEAFF.